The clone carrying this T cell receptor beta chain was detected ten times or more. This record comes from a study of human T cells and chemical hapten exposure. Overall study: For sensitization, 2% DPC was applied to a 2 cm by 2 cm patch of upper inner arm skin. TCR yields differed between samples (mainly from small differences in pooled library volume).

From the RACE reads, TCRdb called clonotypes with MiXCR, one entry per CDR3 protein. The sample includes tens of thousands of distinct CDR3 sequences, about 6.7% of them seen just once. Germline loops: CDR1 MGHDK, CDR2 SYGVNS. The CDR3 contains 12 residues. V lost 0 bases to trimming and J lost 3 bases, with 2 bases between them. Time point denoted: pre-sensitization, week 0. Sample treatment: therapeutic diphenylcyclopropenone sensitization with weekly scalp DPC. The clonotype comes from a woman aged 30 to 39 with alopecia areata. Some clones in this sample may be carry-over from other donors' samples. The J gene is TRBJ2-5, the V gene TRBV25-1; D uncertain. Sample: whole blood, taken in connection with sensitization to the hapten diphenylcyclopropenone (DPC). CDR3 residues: CASSEYKETQYF. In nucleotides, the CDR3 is TGTGCCAGCAGTGAATATAAAGAGACCCAGTACTTC.